This T cell receptor beta chain comes out of a study of blood T cell repertoires in COVID-19. About the research overall: Sources were T cells, B-cell-depleted T cells, or PBMCs; the material itself was cDNA or gDNA.

In the authors' methods: How many nucleated cells were present was estimated from reference gene primer amplification. The repertoire was sequenced with immunoSEQ multiplex PCR; TCRdb's copy has only in-frame clones and lacks some. The DNA was the basis for D and trimming; V, J and clone size are from that table. Here the sample spans 200,000 to 300,000 clones, around 82% being singletons. Germline V lookup: CDR1 MGHRA, CDR2 YSYEKL. Trimming cost V 2 bases and J 5 bases, with 10 bases left between them. This CDR3 comprises 15 residues. J is TRBJ1-6 and V is TRBV4-1; D gene unclear. The TCR originated in a woman in her 40s who had been exposed to COVID-19. Source material: PBMCs or T cells enriched from blood (not recorded which). This chain's CDR3 is CASSQIPGNNSPLHF. The CDR3 DNA reads as TGCGCCAGCAGCCAAATTCCCGGGAATAATTCACCCCTCCACTTT.